This TCR beta chain was profiled in a study of shared clonotypes between healthy human individuals (dated by TCRdb to 2020 to 2021). Some background on the complete study: Three men and two women, aged 18 to 49 years, made up the cohort. Each donor's leukapheresis produced roughly between about 0.8 and 10 billion PBMCs. To estimate repertoire size and how much clonotype sharing occurs between individuals, the study deeply sequenced the blood TCR repertoires of a handful of healthy adults. For each donor, CD4 naive and CD4 memory were each run on three plates, CD8 naive on two plates, and CD8 memory on one plate. Libraries were prepared and TCR repertoires were sequenced by different laboratories using diverse techniques, in order to increase sequencing depth and limit assay-specific biases.

V sheds 5 bases and J sheds 0 bases, leaving 8 bases between their ends. From the cysteine up to the phenylalanine, the CDR3 has a length of 13 residues. Only the CDR3 part of the read is kept: 39 bases, read in frame from the first base. Sequences SEHNR (CDR1) and FQNEAQ (CDR2) are obtained from the germline V gene (reference sequence). This clone was recorded only once. It has no known antigen specificity. Nothing much larger sits one base from this clone, and base qualities are not available. Healthy HIV-negative adults with no recently reported acute infections or vaccinations were included as donors. Only Caucasian adults living in Nashville, Tennessee, USA were represented among the donors. CD4+ T cells were enriched by magnetic negative selection; naive cells were then positively selected on CD45RA, and the negative fraction formed the memory subset. Blood was obtained by leukapheresis, after which PBMCs were separated by Ficoll-Histopaque density gradient centrifugation and cryopreserved in liquid nitrogen vapor phase. Analytical flow cytometry was used to check the purity and quantity of every magnetically sorted T cell population. From each sorted fraction, genomic DNA was isolated and quantified by UV absorbance on a Nanodrop 2000c.

Summary of the overall study and its limitations: Compared with non-shared clonotypes, clonotypes shared by all four sorted-subset donors had higher generation probabilities. The genetic and exposure-history diversity represented was limited by the small number of donors. Pairwise subsampling led to the expectation that sequencing depth would affect the degree of clonotype sharing among donors. Incomplete sequencing was indicated by rarefaction of sorted-subset datasets, despite the large sequencing depth. Across a handful of donors, roughly 5% of naive CD4, approximately 3.6% of naive CD8, around 2.5% of memory CD4, and about 0.44% of memory CD8 clonotypes were shared. Larger estimated clonotype richness was generally found for naive subsets than for memory subsets. Sampling was restricted to blood, and TCR repertoires in tissues likely differ from the TCR repertoires found in blood.

TCR CDR3 regions were amplified from genomic DNA by multiplex PCR using the deep immunoSEQ assay. For each cell subset, the extracted genomic DNA was distributed evenly across all wells of several immunoSEQ 96-well plates, and each plate served as one replicate. For sorted subsets, each replicate PCR was loaded with 200 ng genomic DNA, equivalent to 25,000 to 35,000 T cell genomes. Purified libraries were quantified with a Qubit 3.0 fluorometer, sized on a Bioanalyzer 2100, and re-quantified with the KAPA Library Quantification kit. Every immunoSEQ 96-well plate was sequenced on a dedicated single-read 150-cycle Illumina NextSeq 550 flow cell. As for the original processing: The immunoSEQ output contained only junctional sequences without quality scores, so filtering could not match that applied to full-length reads. Sequences were annotated with PyIR, a Python wrapper for IgBLAST v1.9, using IMGT germline references to assign V/J genes and CDR3. Reads were removed for weak V/J assignments (E-value above 1e-6), missing CDR3, stop codons, out-of-frame junctions, or ambiguous translated residues. A V3J clonotype was defined by an identical inferred V gene, J gene, and CDR3 amino acid sequence. To compute the percentage overlap between repertoires, the number of shared unique clonotypes was divided by the size of the smaller repertoire. Three approaches were used to assess repertoire richness: RTK rarefaction, the Chao1 estimator, and Recon v2.1 estimates of unobserved clonotypes. For all TCRbeta clonotypes obtained by the gDNA method from a few donors, generation probabilities were computed with OLGA. Here the immuneACCESS table is served through TCRdb, limited to in-frame sequences with V and J called. Missing clones are a known gap in these copies; in checked studies unresolved V genes cover under half, and the rest lacks a known reason. V and J calls and clone size are copied from that table; D and trimming were computed from the DNA. The sample table lists approximately 2.1 million clones, approximately 93% of them with a count of one. Clones ranked in the top ten supply roughly 0.36% of the sample.

The TCR was taken from a man between 18 and 35 years old in good health. Some clones in this sample may be carry-over from other donors' samples. The sequenced sample was naive CD4+ T cells from PBMCs. Interpreted using the paper, the cell subset or site label stands for: CD45RA+ positively selected. The chain was built from TRBV7-9 and TRBJ2-7; confidence is insufficient to name the D gene. The CDR3 amino acid sequence is: CASSTGVSYEQYF. The sequenced DNA is TGTGCCAGCAGCACTGGGGTCTCCTACGAGCAGTACTTC.